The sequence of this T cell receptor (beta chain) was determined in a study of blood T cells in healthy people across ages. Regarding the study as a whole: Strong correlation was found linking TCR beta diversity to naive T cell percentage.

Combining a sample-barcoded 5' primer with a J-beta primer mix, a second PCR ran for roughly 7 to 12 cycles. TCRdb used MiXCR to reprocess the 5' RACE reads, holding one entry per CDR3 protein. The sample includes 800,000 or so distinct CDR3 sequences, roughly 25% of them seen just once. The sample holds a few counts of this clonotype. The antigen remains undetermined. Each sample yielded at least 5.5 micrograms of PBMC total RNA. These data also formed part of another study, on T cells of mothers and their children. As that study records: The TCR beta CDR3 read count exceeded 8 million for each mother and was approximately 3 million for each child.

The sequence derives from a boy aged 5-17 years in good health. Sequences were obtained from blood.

CDR3 in amino acids: CASSSNPGVNTEAFF. The CDR3 DNA is TGCGCCAGCAGCTCTAACCCCGGGGTGAACACTGAAGCTTTCTTT. The chain joins TRBV5-1 to TRBJ1-1; D call uncertain. V was clipped by 3 bases and J by 0 bases, with 12 bases between them. CDR3 length: 15 residues. CDR1 and CDR2 (germline): SGHRS, YFSETQ.